Reported below is one TCR beta chain. The specificity of this receptor is unknown. It has no much larger one-base neighbor in the sample; base qualities were not kept. Healthy HIV-negative adults with no recently reported acute infections or vaccinations were included as donors. Every donor was a Caucasian adult living in Nashville, Tennessee, USA. CD4+ T cells were enriched through magnetic negative selection, after which naive cells were positively selected on CD45RA and the remaining negative fraction served as the memory subset. Blood was obtained by leukapheresis, after which PBMCs were separated by Ficoll-Histopaque density gradient centrifugation and cryopreserved in liquid nitrogen vapor phase. Analytical flow cytometry was used to check the purity and quantity of each magnetically sorted T cell population. Genomic DNA was isolated from every sorted fraction and measured by UV absorbance on a Nanodrop 2000c.

The sample belongs to a study of shared clonotypes between healthy human individuals (dated by TCRdb to the early 2020s). Concerning the study at large: Three men and a couple of women, aged 18 to 49 years, made up the cohort. Blood TCR repertoires of a handful of healthy adults were deeply sequenced to estimate repertoire size and the extent of clonotype sharing between individuals. Libraries were prepared and TCR repertoires were sequenced by different laboratories using diverse techniques, in order to increase sequencing depth and limit assay-specific biases. For each donor, CD4 naive and CD4 memory were each run on three plates, CD8 naive on two plates, and CD8 memory on one plate. Between about 0.94 and 8.9 billion PBMCs per donor were obtained by leukapheresis. What the work shows at the level of the full study, not this receptor alone: Because the study included a small number of donors, the genetic and exposure-history diversity represented was limited. Naive subsets generally had larger estimated clonotype richness than memory subsets did. Clonotypes shared by all four sorted-subset donors showed higher generation probabilities than non-shared clonotypes. Rarefaction of sorted-subset datasets indicated incomplete sequencing despite the large sequencing depth. Based on pairwise subsampling, the degree of clonotype sharing among donors was expected to be affected by sequencing depth. Sampling was restricted to blood, and TCR repertoires in tissues likely differ from the TCR repertoires found in blood. About 4.5% of naive CD4, around 3.6% of naive CD8, approximately 2% of memory CD4, and 0.4% of memory CD8 clonotypes were shared across several donors.

CDR1 is given as SNHLY and CDR2 as FYNNEI, both from the germline V gene. From its cysteine to its phenylalanine, the CDR3 spans 16 amino acids. Only the CDR3 DNA is retained, 48 bases long and in frame from the first base. Ends trimmed: V by 1 base, J by 2 bases; bases unmatched to a gene: 5. Using the deep immunoSEQ assay, TCR CDR3 regions were amplified from genomic DNA by multiplex PCR. For each cell subset, the extracted genomic DNA was distributed evenly across all wells of several immunoSEQ 96-well plates, and each plate served as one replicate. For sorted subsets, roughly 200 ng of genomic DNA, equivalent to around 30,000 T cell genomes, went into each replicate PCR. The purified libraries were quantified using a Qubit 3.0 fluorometer, sized with a Bioanalyzer 2100, and then quantified again using the KAPA Library Quantification kit. Every immunoSEQ 96-well plate was sequenced on a dedicated single-read 150-cycle Illumina NextSeq 550 flow cell. In the paper's pipeline: Because the immunoSEQ output held only junctional sequences and lacked quality scores, the filtering could not match the filtering applied to full-length reads. Sequences were annotated with PyIR, a Python wrapper for IgBLAST v1.9, and V/J genes and CDR3 were assigned using IMGT germline references. Reads with weak V/J assignments (E-value above 1e-6), missing CDR3, stop codons, out-of-frame junctions, or ambiguous translated residues were removed. V3J clonotypes were defined as sequences sharing the same inferred V gene, J gene, and CDR3 amino acid sequence. The percentage overlap between two repertoires was calculated by dividing the number of shared unique clonotypes by the size of the smaller repertoire. Three approaches were used to assess repertoire richness: RTK rarefaction, the Chao1 estimator, and Recon v2.1 estimates of unobserved clonotypes. Generation probabilities were computed with OLGA for all TCRbeta clonotypes obtained by the gDNA method from several donors. TCRdb carries this immuneACCESS record with in-frame sequences only. Its versions omit some clonotypes, under half of them owing to an unresolved V gene in the studies checked, with the rest unexplained. Clone size and V and J calls were adopted from that table, with D and trimming inferred from the DNA. The sample profile shows over a million clones; approximately 98% of them were found once. Around 0.45% of the sample is held by the ten biggest clonotypes.

This sequence was found in a man under 40 in good health. The chain couples TRBV2 to TRBJ2-3; TRBD2 aligns with 8 central bases. Sequencing input: naive CD4+ T cells sorted from blood. The cell subset or site tag for this specimen amounts to: CD45RA+ positively selected. The DNA sequence follows: TGTGCCAGCAGTGAAGATTTAGCGGGGAACACAGATACGCAGTATTTT. Its amino acids are CASSEDLAGNTDTQYF.